The 24 T cell receptor beta chains reported below all come from one sample, sequenced in a study of T cell changes during pregnancy in multiple sclerosis. Produced via immunoSEQ multiplex PCR; TCRdb's table is partial and in-frame only. The repertoire has some 53,000 clones, approximately 92% of them found once; the top ten carry approximately 0.25%. The material was CD4+ T cells from peripheral blood mononuclear cells, obtained in the third trimester of pregnancy. Receptors originate from a female donor with multiple sclerosis, enrolled in a pregnancy study.

The V call is TRBV6-1, the J call TRBJ1-5; maybe TRBD1 (5 bases). This CDR3 has 16 amino acids. Germline CDR1 and CDR2: MNHNS and SASEGT. V was trimmed by 2 bases and J by 1 base, leaving 12 bases between them. CDR3 coding DNA: TGTGCCAGCAGTGAACTTACAGGCCGGAGCAATCAGCCCCAGCATTTT. This codes for CASSELTGRSNQPQHF.

This CDR3 reads CASSSSGGFTGELFF. In DNA, the CDR3 is TGTGCCAGCAGCTCCTCAGGGGGCTTCACCGGGGAGCTGTTTTTT. This chain uses TRBV7-3 with TRBJ2-2, with 8 positions matching TRBD1. With 4 bases clipped from V and 4 bases from J, the junction kept 5 bases outside the gene matches. The CDR3 runs 15 residues. Germline values: CDR1 SGHTA, CDR2 FQGTGA.

The chain carries TRBV27 and TRBJ1-1; D is undetermined. In germline, CDR1 is MNHEY, CDR2 SMNVEV (reference sequence). The CDR3 loop spans 14 amino acids. The V end lost 1 base, the J end lost 4 bases, and 10 bases lay between the germline ends. CDR3 DNA sequence: TGTGCCAGCAGTTTATATCAACCGAGCACTGAAGCTTTCTTT. Its translation is CASSLYQPSTEAFF.

The gene calls are TRBV28 and TRBJ2-7; TRBD1 agrees at 9 bases. This CDR3 contains 15 residues. V was pared by 2 bases and J by 6 bases, with 8 bases of the junction left unmatched. CDR1 and CDR2 (germline): MDHEN, SYDVKM. The CDR3: CASSLPGTGSLEQYF. The CDR3 DNA follows: TGTGCCAGCAGTTTACCGGGGACAGGGAGCCTCGAGCAGTACTTC.

This chain uses TRBV5-5 with TRBJ2-7, with 10 bases matching TRBD2. Germline V lookup: CDR1 SGHKS, CDR2 YYEKEE (reference sequence). Germline trimming cut 0 bases from V and 2 bases from J; bases unmatched to any gene: 8. This CDR3 comprises 17 residues. CDR3 nucleotide sequence: TGTGCCAGCAGCTTGGGTCCTAAGCGGGAGGGGACCTACGAGCAGTACTTC. Translated: CASSLGPKREGTYEQYF.

V and J are TRBV6-5 and TRBJ2-7, with TRBD1 matching 7 bases. V lost 2 bases, J lost 2 bases, and 3 bases stayed unmatched. Germline lookup yields CDR1 MNHEY and CDR2 SVGAGI. The CDR3 contains 14 residues. CDR3 bases: TGTGCCAGCAGTTACGACAGGGCCCCCTACGAGCAGTACTTC. This translates into CASSYDRAPYEQYF.

J is TRBJ1-2 and V is TRBV4-2, with a tentative D call TRBD1 (6 bases). This CDR3 spans 17 amino acids. V was shortened by 1 base and J by 2 bases, with 17 bases between the two germline ends. Germline lookup yields CDR1 LGHNA and CDR2 YNFKEQ. The CDR3 DNA reads as TGTGCCAGCAGCCAAGGAATATCAGGGGATGGGAACTATGGCTACACCTTC. Amino acids: CASSQGISGDGNYGYTF.

V is TRBV28 and J is TRBJ1-1; 12 bases fit TRBD1. The V segment lost 6 bases and the J segment 1 base; nucleotides outside the gene matches: 9. The germline gives CDR1 MDHEN, CDR2 SYDVKM. The CDR3 sequence is 17 residues long. The CDR3 DNA is TGTGCCAGCAGATCCCCGGGACAGGGGGCTGCGAACACTGAAGCTTTCTTT. This gives the protein CASRSPGQGAANTEAFF.

The gene calls are TRBV28 and TRBJ2-1, with 9 bases identical to TRBD2. V lost 0 bases to trimming and J lost 4 bases; unmatched junction nucleotides: 4. Germline V gene sequence: CDR1 MDHEN, CDR2 SYDVKM. The CDR3 totals 16 residues. DNA for the CDR3: TGTGCCAGCAGTTTATGGAAAGCGGGAGGTTACAATGAGCAGTTCTTC. It codes for CASSLWKAGGYNEQFF.

The genes are TRBV5-6 and TRBJ2-1, with TRBD2 as a possible D gene (5 bases). Deletions cut 0 bases from V and 4 bases from J, with 8 bases between. Germline lookup yields CDR1 SGHDT and CDR2 YYEEEE. The CDR3 covers 14 residues. CDR3 loop: CASSLGRGYNEQFF. CDR3 sequence (DNA): TGTGCCAGCAGCTTGGGACGGGGTTACAATGAGCAGTTCTTC. Variable domain in full (rest from reference TRBV5-6 and TRBJ2-1): DAGVTQSPTHLIKTRGQQVTLRCSPKSGHDTVSWYQQALGQGPQFIFQYYEEEERQRGNFPDRFSGHQFPNYSSELNVNALLLGDSALYLCASSLGRGYNEQFFGPGTRLTVL.

The rearrangement joins TRBV5-1 to TRBJ2-7; 13 bases are shared with TRBD2. Trimming removed 4 bases from V and 7 bases from J; junction bases left unmatched: 5. The CDR3 extends over 14 amino acids. CDR1 is SGHRS, CDR2 YFSETQ, per germline. Here the CDR3 DNA reads TGCGCCAGCAGCGGAGGACTAGCGGGAGCTGAGCAGTACTTC. Translated: CASSGGLAGAEQYF. Supplemented by reference TRBV5-1 and TRBJ2-7, the full variable domain reads KAGVTQTPRYLIKTRGQQVTLSCSPISGHRSVSWYQQTPGQGLQFLFEYFSETQRNKGNFPGRFSGRQFSNSRSEMNVSTLELGDSALYLCASSGGLAGAEQYFGPGTRLTVT.

V is TRBV27 and J is TRBJ1-1, with D hard to call. Germline V gene sequence: CDR1 MNHEY, CDR2 SMNVEV (reference sequence). The CDR3 extends over 13 amino acids. Trimming took 4 bases from V and 0 from J, leaving 6 bases between them. DNA for the CDR3: TGTGCCAGCAGTTCAACTTTGAACACTGAAGCTTTCTTT. Translating it yields CASSSTLNTEAFF.

A remark on this clone: Since no conserved phenylalanine or tryptophan closes the CDR3, a read error is the likely cause. The DNA is left out, because the CDR3 cannot be placed on it with certainty; the CDR3 is given as TCRdb lists it. The chain uses TRBV1 and TRBJ2-7; TRBD2, the D gene given by the table, was not confirmed from the DNA. TRBV1 is a pseudogene locus. The CDR3 comprises 9 residues, both ends counted. The CDR3 loop is CTSRGWRWD.

The chain couples TRBV5-1 to TRBJ2-2, with a tentative D call TRBD2 (5 bases). Trimming cost V 2 bases and J 6 bases, with 14 bases left between them. Per the germline V gene, CDR1 is SGHRS and CDR2 is YFSETQ. The CDR3 is 15 amino acids. The CDR3 reads CASSFGTHGAGELFF. CDR3 sequence (DNA): TGCGCCAGCAGCTTTGGAACCCACGGGGCCGGGGAGCTGTTTTTT.

In its sample, this clone was seen once. The chain employs TRBV5-1 and TRBJ2-1; 15 bases fit TRBD2. The CDR3 has 17 residues. Per germline, CDR1 SGHRS and CDR2 YFSETQ. The V and J ends lost 4 bases and 6 bases, in that order; junction bases with no gene match: 8. In DNA form, the CDR3 reads TGCGCCAGCAGCGGCGGACTAGCGGGAGGGGGGGGCAATGAGCAGTTCTTC. Protein: CASSGGLAGGGGNEQFF.

This rearrangement joins TRBV27 to TRBJ1-2; D unresolved. The CDR3 runs 14 residues. Trimming cost V 3 bases and J 6 bases, with 14 bases left between them. Germline assignment: CDR1 MNHEY and CDR2 SMNVEV (reference sequence). This chain's CDR3 is CASSFVYSFNGYTF. CDR3 coding DNA: TGTGCCAGCAGTTTTGTGTACAGTTTCAATGGCTACACCTTC.

The chain couples TRBV30 to TRBJ1-2, with 10 bases identical to TRBD1. The V gene's germline CDR1 is GTSNPN and CDR2 SVGIG (reference sequence). Trimming cost V 1 base and J 5 bases; bases outside gene matches: 13. The CDR3 is 17 amino acids. The chain's CDR3 is CAWSDVGQGPRGYGYTF. CDR3 nucleotide sequence: TGTGCCTGGAGTGATGTGGGACAGGGGCCTCGAGGGTATGGCTACACCTTC.

As concerns this clone: The junction does not match germline at one end; this may be a read error. The genes are TRBV23-1 and TRBJ2-7; the match to TRBD2 covers 7 bases. TRBV23-1 is marked as an open reading frame, function uncertain. The CDR3 is 15 amino acids. For the CDR3, the DNA is TGCGCCAGCAGTAAATCTAGGTGGGGAGGGCGCGAGCAGTACTTC. This codes for CASSKSRWGGREQYF.

This clone turned up a few times. The J gene is TRBJ1-5, the V gene TRBV9; D gene unclear. V dropped 8 bases and J dropped 0 bases, with 12 bases sitting between them. Germline V gene lookup returns CDR1 SGDLS and CDR2 YYNGEE. CDR3 size: 14 residues. The chain's CDR3 is CASGRGDSNQPQHF. The CDR3 DNA reads as TGTGCCAGTGGGCGGGGAGATAGCAATCAGCCCCAGCATTTT.

The count of this clone is one. This sequence joins TRBV29-1 and TRBJ1-2, with 10 bases matching TRBD1. The length of the CDR3 is 15 residues. Trimming cost V 7 bases and J 0 bases; bases outside gene matches: 8. Germline V gene data show CDR1 as SQVTM and CDR2 as ANQGSEA. The CDR3 DNA follows: TGCAGCGCCTCCCCGGGACAGGGGACTAACTATGGCTACACCTTC. Translating it yields CSASPGQGTNYGYTF.

This clone has just one count. This chain links TRBV19 with TRBJ1-1; possibly TRBD1 for D (5 bases). Germline CDR1 and CDR2: LNHDA and SQIVND (reference sequence). The germline V and J ends were trimmed by 5 bases and 0 bases, with 13 bases remaining between them. This CDR3 region has 15 residues. CDR3: CASSFRGAVNTEAFF. The CDR3 region has the DNA TGTGCCAGTAGTTTCCGCGGGGCGGTGAACACTGAAGCTTTCTTT.

The V and J genes are TRBV6-1 and TRBJ2-5, with a possible D match to TRBD2 (7 bases). Germline V lookup: CDR1 MNHNS, CDR2 SASEGT. The CDR3 covers 16 residues. V was shortened by 0 bases and J by 4 bases, with 15 bases between the two germline ends. CDR3 coding DNA: TGTGCCAGCAGTGAAGCTTGGCGGGGGCGGCCAGAGACCCAGTACTTC. Encoded protein: CASSEAWRGRPETQYF.

The chain uses TRBV27 and TRBJ2-2, with TRBD1 as a possible D gene (6 bases). CDR1 and CDR2 from the germline V gene are MNHEY and SMNVEV (reference sequence). The CDR3 has 16 amino acids. Trimming left V 5 bases short and J 4 bases short, with 17 bases between. CDR3 region: CASSHITGLATGELFF. The CDR3 DNA is TGTGCCAGCAGTCATATTACAGGGCTAGCCACCGGGGAGCTGTTTTTT.

This clone was recorded only once. The chain carries TRBV5-1 and TRBJ2-1, with 7 bases lining up with TRBD2. The germline V gene has CDR1 SGHRS and CDR2 YFSETQ. Trimming removed 0 bases from V and 6 bases from J; junction bases left unmatched: 3. This CDR3 has 14 amino acids. The CDR3 nucleotides read TGCGCCAGCAGCTTGGCACTAGCGATCAATGAGCAGTTCTTC. Translated, it gives CASSLALAINEQFF.